Given below is one TCR beta chain in context. Data came from immunoSEQ multiplex PCR; TCRdb stores just in-frame clones and leaves some out. The sample includes more than 550,000 clones, over 75% seen only once; the top ten take more than 0.01%. The sample belongs to a study of shared T cell receptors in the human thymus. After removal of 1 base from V and 1 base from J, the junction contained 10 bases not matched to a gene. From germline, CDR1 is LGHNT and CDR2 FRNRAP. This CDR3 comprises 18 residues. Separately, the same data were catalogued under a study of human thymus T cells. That study adds: There appeared to be biased usage of V and J genes in thymic and blood repertoires.

Sequenced material: thymocytes. V and J are TRBV12-5 and TRBJ2-3; 8 positions match TRBD2. The TCR sequence derives from a girl under three years old with a congenital heart defect. The CDR3 is CASGLARGLGGGTDTQYF. For the CDR3, the DNA is TGTGCTAGTGGTTTGGCCCGGGGACTAGGAGGGGGCACAGATACGCAGTATTTT. Together with reference TRBV12-5 and TRBJ2-3, the CDR3 gives the full variable domain: DARVTQTPRHKVTEMGQEVTMRCQPILGHNTVFWYRQTMMQGLELLAYFRNRAPLDDSGMPKDRFSAEMPDATLATLKIQPSEPRDSAVYFCASGLARGLGGGTDTQYFGPGTRLTVL.